This note documents a single TCR beta chain sequence. Its antigen is not yet known. Base qualities are not provided; no much larger clone lies one nucleotide away. This sample stems from a study of shared clonotypes between healthy human individuals (dated by TCRdb to the early 2020s). Study-level background: A couple of women and a few men aged 18 to 49 years were included in the cohort. Leukapheresis yielded between about 0.85 and 10 billion PBMCs per donor. To increase sequencing depth and limit assay-specific biases, TCR repertoire library preparation and sequencing were carried out by different laboratories using diverse techniques. The study deeply sequenced blood TCR repertoires of about five healthy adults to estimate repertoire size and the extent of clonotype sharing between individuals. What the research found in general, with its limitations: Because the study included a small number of donors, the genetic and exposure-history diversity represented was limited. Pairwise subsampling led to the expectation that sequencing depth would affect the degree of clonotype sharing among donors. Sampling was limited to blood, and TCR repertoires in tissue likely differ from TCR repertoires in blood.

Using the deep immunoSEQ assay, TCR CDR3 regions were amplified from genomic DNA by multiplex PCR. Extracted genomic DNA from each cell subset was spread evenly across all wells of several immunoSEQ 96-well plates, with each plate serving as a replicate. Each replicate PCR for unsorted PBMC received 250 to 300 ng genomic DNA, equal to 30,000 or so T cell genomes. Ten immunoSEQ deep assay plates were used to sequence the unsorted PBMC genomic DNA. Purified libraries were quantified with a Qubit 3.0 fluorometer, sized on a Bioanalyzer 2100, and re-quantified with the KAPA Library Quantification kit. A separate single-read 150-cycle Illumina NextSeq 550 flow cell was used to sequence each immunoSEQ 96-well plate. As for how the authors treated the data: Because the immunoSEQ output held only junctional sequences and lacked quality scores, the filtering could not match the filtering applied to full-length reads. Sequences were annotated with PyIR, a Python wrapper for IgBLAST v1.9, and V/J genes and CDR3 were assigned using IMGT germline references. Reads with weak V/J assignments (E-value above 1e-6), missing CDR3, stop codons, out-of-frame junctions, or ambiguous translated residues were removed. V3J clonotypes were defined as sequences sharing the same inferred V gene, J gene, and CDR3 amino acid sequence. Percentage overlap between repertoires was calculated by dividing the number of shared unique clonotypes by the size of the smaller repertoire. Richness of each repertoire was evaluated using RTK rarefaction, the Chao1 estimator, and Recon v2.1 estimates of unobserved clonotypes. TCRdb stores this immuneACCESS table with in-frame sequences only. Part of the clones is absent; in the studies checked, under half of the shortfall reflects unresolved V genes, and no reason is known for the rest. For V, J and clone size, that table is used; D and trimming come from the DNA. The sample contains about 470,000 clones, about four fifths of them found a single time. The top ten clones comprise around 13% of the sample.

Healthy HIV-negative adults with no recently reported acute infections or vaccinations were included as donors. Every donor was a Caucasian adult residing in Nashville, Tennessee, USA. In the unsorted samples, some 100 million PBMCs were counted, and genomic DNA was extracted using the QIAamp DNA Blood Mini kit. After blood collection by leukapheresis, PBMCs were isolated using Ficoll-Histopaque density gradient centrifugation and then cryopreserved in the vapor phase of liquid nitrogen. This sequence originates from a woman between 35 and 50 years old in good health. Some clones in this sample may be carry-over from other donors' samples. Specimen: PBMCs.

The nucleotide sequence reads TGCGCCAGCAGCTACGGGAACCAAGAGACCCAGTACTTC. It codes for CASSYGNQETQYF. The chain employs TRBV4-1 and TRBJ2-5; tentative D gene TRBD2, with 5 bases matching. Measured from the cysteine to the phenylalanine, the CDR3 is 13 residues long. This entry keeps only the CDR3 DNA: 39 bases, framed from base 1. Based on the germline V gene, the CDR1 and CDR2 sequences are MGHRA and YSYEKL. V loses 5 bases of germline sequence and J loses 0 bases, and the interval between the two ends is 7 bases.